Below are 14 T cell receptor beta chains sequenced from a single sample in a study of blood T cell repertoires in COVID-19. Generated by immunoSEQ multiplex PCR, the TCRdb table keeps only in-frame clones and is missing some. Among under 200,000 clones listed, around 83% were seen once. The specimen was peripheral blood. These receptor sequences come from a woman older than 75 in a cohort sampled during active or convalescent COVID-19.

The V call is TRBV20-1, the J call TRBJ1-1, with D possibly matching TRBD1 (5 bases). The V end lost 1 base, the J end lost 8 bases, and 8 bases lay between the germline ends. Germline CDR1 and CDR2: DFQATT and SNEGSKA (reference sequence). The CDR3 loop spans 11 amino acids. This CDR3 reads CSARGGGEAFF. Written as DNA, the CDR3 is TGCAGTGCTAGAGGCGGGGGGGAAGCTTTCTTT.

The chain links TRBV27 to TRBJ1-1; 7 positions agree with TRBD1. The germline gives CDR1 MNHEY, CDR2 SMNVEV (reference sequence). This CDR3 spans 14 amino acids. V trimming: 4 bases; J trimming: 1 base; junction bases outside the gene matches: 3. In DNA, the CDR3 is TGTGCCAGCAGTTACAGGGGACCGAACACTGAAGCTTTCTTT. This sequence encodes CASSYRGPNTEAFF.

The chain employs TRBV2 and TRBJ2-2, with a weak D call TRBD1 (5 bases). The ends were cut back, 8 bases at V and 1 base at J, with 14 bases in the middle. Germline V CDR1 and CDR2: SNHLY, FYNNEI. CDR3 length: 15 amino acids. The CDR3 protein is CASGASAQNTGELFF. As DNA, the CDR3 is TGTGCCAGCGGGGCCTCGGCCCAGAACACCGGGGAGCTGTTTTTT. Based on the CDR3 plus reference TRBV2 and TRBJ2-2, the full variable domain is EPEVTQTPSHQVTQMGQEVILRCVPISNHLYFYWYRQILGQKVEFLVSFYNNEISEKSEIFDDQFSVERPDGSNFTLKIRSTKLEDSAMYFCASGASAQNTGELFFGEGSRLTVL.

The chain has TRBV27 and TRBJ1-2, with 9 bases identical to TRBD1. This CDR3 is 16 amino acids long. The junction had 11 bases not matched to a gene; V was cut back by 8 bases and J by 1 base. Germline CDR1 MNHEY, CDR2 SMNVEV (reference sequence). This chain's CDR3 is CASSSGTGLLNYGYTF. DNA for the CDR3: TGTGCCAGCTCCTCCGGGACAGGGCTACTTAACTATGGCTACACCTTC.

The chain carries TRBV18 and TRBJ2-6, with no clear D. CDR1 is KGHSH, CDR2 LQKENI, per germline. V lost 5 bases and J 0 bases, leaving 5 bases between the germline ends. The CDR3 length is 14 residues. The CDR3 nucleotides read TGTGCCAGCTCATCGAGCTCTGGGGCCAACGTCCTGACTTTC. It yields the protein CASSSSSGANVLTF.

The gene calls are TRBV15 and TRBJ1-5; D gene uncertain. Germline V gives CDR1 LNHNV, CDR2 YYDKDF (reference sequence). Deletions cut 0 bases from V and 6 bases from J, with 3 bases between. The CDR3 loop spans 12 amino acids. CDR3 sequence reads: CATSRDRQPQHF. In DNA form, the CDR3 reads TGTGCCACCAGCAGAGATCGTCAGCCCCAGCATTTT.

The chain recombines TRBV9 with TRBJ1-3; 11 bases line up with TRBD1. This CDR3 has 16 residues. Germline values: CDR1 SGDLS, CDR2 YYNGEE. V shed 3 bases, J shed 8 bases, and the junction held 10 bases outside the gene matches. In DNA, the CDR3 is TGTGCCAGCAGCGCCGGACCGGGACAGGGGGGGTACACCATATATTTT. Its protein is CASSAGPGQGGYTIYF. Full variable domain (missing parts from reference TRBV9 and TRBJ1-3): DSGVTQTPKHLITATGQRVTLRCSPRSGDLSVYWYQQSLDQGLQFLIQYYNGEERAKGNILERFSAQQFPDLHSELNLSSLELGDSALYFCASSAGPGQGGYTIYFGEGSWLTVV.

This clone appeared a single time. V is TRBV19 and J is TRBJ1-5; tentative D call: TRBD1 (5 bases). The V gene's germline CDR1 is LNHDA and CDR2 SQIVND (reference sequence). The CDR3 totals 15 residues. V dropped 2 bases and J dropped 4 bases, with 12 bases sitting between them. The CDR3 is CASSISGVRNQPQHF. As DNA, the CDR3 is TGTGCCAGTAGTATATCGGGGGTCAGGAATCAGCCCCAGCATTTT.

The rearrangement joins TRBV7-8 to TRBJ1-5, with D perhaps TRBD1 (5 bases). V was shortened by 6 bases and J by 1 base, with 10 bases between the two germline ends. The CDR3 has 14 amino acids. Germline V gene lookup returns CDR1 SGHVS and CDR2 FQNEAQ. CDR3 sequence reads: CASRGGGSNQPQHF. For the CDR3, the DNA is TGTGCCAGCAGGGGGGGTGGCAGCAATCAGCCCCAGCATTTT.

The CDR3 region has the DNA TGTGCCAGTAGTGCGGCCCGGGACAGGGTTGTAACTAATGAAAAACTGTTTTTT. Protein sequence: CASSAARDRVVTNEKLFF. This chain links TRBV19 with TRBJ1-4; 9 bases agree with TRBD1. The CDR3 contains 18 residues. Germline trimming cut 5 bases from V and 1 base from J; bases unmatched to any gene: 11. The germline V gene encodes CDR1 LNHDA and CDR2 SQIVND (reference sequence). The full variable domain, in which reference TRBV19 and TRBJ1-4 provide the parts outside the CDR3, is DGGITQSPKYLFRKEGQNVTLSCEQNLNHDAMYWYRQDPGQGLRLIYYSQIVNDFQKGDIAEGYSVSREKKESFPLTVTSAQKNPTAFYLCASSAARDRVVTNEKLFFGSGTQLSVL.

The rearrangement joins TRBV6-1 to TRBJ2-4; tentative D call: TRBD2 (7 bases). The CDR3 has 15 amino acids. Germline CDR1 is MNHNS and CDR2 is SASEGT. V was trimmed by 5 bases and J by 8 bases, leaving 19 bases between them. The CDR3 protein is CASSPDRGEGDIQYF. DNA for the CDR3: TGTGCCAGCAGTCCCGATCGGGGGGAGGGGGACATTCAGTACTTC.

The chain employs TRBV3-1 (or the pseudogene TRBV3-2) and TRBJ2-7; a possible D gene is TRBD1 (6 bases). The CDR3 has 15 amino acids. Trimming stripped 6 bases from V and 9 bases from J, with 24 bases between. CDR1 is LGHDT and CDR2 is YNNKEL in the germline V gene (reference sequence). CDR3: CASSLSGTRGKVQYF. CDR3 nucleotide sequence: TGTGCCAGCAGTCTCTCCGGGACACGGGGTAAGGTGCAGTACTTC.

The chain's CDR3 is CASSFSGGPYEQYV. The CDR3 coding sequence is TGTGCCAGCAGCTTTTCGGGAGGACCCTACGAGCAGTACGTC. The chain combines TRBV7-8 with TRBJ2-7; 7 nucleotides match TRBD2. V lost 3 bases to trimming and J lost 2 bases; unmatched junction nucleotides: 4. The CDR3 runs 14 residues. Looked up from germline, CDR1 is SGHVS and CDR2 is FQNEAQ.

The chain couples TRBV6-2 or TRBV6-3 to TRBJ2-3, with TRBD1 identical over 8 bases. The V and J ends lost 4 bases and 4 bases, in that order; junction bases with no gene match: 7. Germline values: CDR1 MNHEY, CDR2 SVGEGT. The CDR3 consists of 15 residues. The CDR3 is CASSWVTGGADTQYF. Written as DNA, the CDR3 is TGTGCCAGCAGTTGGGTAACAGGGGGAGCAGATACGCAGTATTTT.